This T cell receptor (beta chain) was sequenced for a study of blood T cells in healthy people across ages. On this clonotype itself: What it binds is unknown.

Trimming at V came to 3 bases and at J to 5 bases, leaving 4 bases not matched to a gene. The CDR3 is 14 residues long. The V gene's germline CDR1 is LNHNV and CDR2 YYDKDF (reference sequence). Study outcomes and limitations: Calculation of diversity from one million T cells yielded estimates considered to be underestimates. TCR beta diversity per million T cells fell roughly linearly with age.

Together with a sample-barcoded 5' primer, a J-beta primer mix was included in a second PCR lasting about 7 to 12 cycles. TCRdb re-derived calls from the 5' RACE reads in MiXCR, one entry per CDR3 protein. This table holds around 2 million distinct CDR3 sequences, about two fifths found once. The receptor's source is a human donor in good health. Sequencing was performed on blood. The gene calls are TRBV15 and TRBJ2-5; TRBD2 aligns across 9 bases. CDR3 region: CATSSLAGLETQYF. In DNA form, the CDR3 reads TGTGCCACCAGCAGCCTAGCGGGGTTGGAGACCCAGTACTTC.